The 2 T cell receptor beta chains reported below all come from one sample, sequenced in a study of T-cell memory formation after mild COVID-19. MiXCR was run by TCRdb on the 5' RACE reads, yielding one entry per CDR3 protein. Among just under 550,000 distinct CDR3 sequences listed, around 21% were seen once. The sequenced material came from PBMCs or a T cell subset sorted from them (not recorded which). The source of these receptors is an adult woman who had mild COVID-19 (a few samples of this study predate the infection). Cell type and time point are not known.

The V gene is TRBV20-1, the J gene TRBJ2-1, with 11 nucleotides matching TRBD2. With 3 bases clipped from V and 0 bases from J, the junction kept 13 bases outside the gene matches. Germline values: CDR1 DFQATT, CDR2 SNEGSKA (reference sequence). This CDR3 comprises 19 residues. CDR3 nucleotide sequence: TGCAGTGCTAGTCCTAGCTTCCTAGCGGGGGGACTCTCCTACAATGAGCAGTTCTTC. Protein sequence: CSASPSFLAGGLSYNEQFF.

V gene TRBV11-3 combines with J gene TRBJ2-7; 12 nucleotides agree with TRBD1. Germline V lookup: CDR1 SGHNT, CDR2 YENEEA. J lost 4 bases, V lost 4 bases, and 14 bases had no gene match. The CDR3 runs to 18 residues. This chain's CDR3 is CASSYYSGQGARRYEQYF. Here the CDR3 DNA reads TGTGCCAGCAGCTACTATTCGGGACAGGGGGCGAGGCGATACGAGCAGTACTTC. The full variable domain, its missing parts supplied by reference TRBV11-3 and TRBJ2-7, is EAGVVQSPRYKIIEKKQPVAFWCNPISGHNTLYWYLQNLGQGPELLIRYENEEAVDDSQLPKDRFSAERLKGVDSTLKIQPAELGDSAVYLCASSYYSGQGARRYEQYFGPGTRLTVT.